The rows below give T cell receptor beta chains drawn from one sample of a study of T cell changes during pregnancy in multiple sclerosis. Sequencing used immunoSEQ multiplex PCR; TCRdb keeps in-frame clones, though not all of them. Of around 96,000 clones in the sample, 90% to 95% were seen once. Here the sequenced sample was peripheral blood, taken in the first trimester of pregnancy. The receptors shown here come from a female donor with multiple sclerosis, enrolled in a pregnancy study. The CDR3 runs from the conserved cysteine through the conserved F or W. A D gene is named only where the DNA matches it firmly. Some rows mark clone size as missing; the rest say once, few, many or name a class of expanded clone.

V: TRBV11-2; D: NA; size: NA; J: TRBJ2-7; DNA: TGTGCCAGCAGCTTTTCAAATACTCCCCCCAGCAGGAAAAACGAGCAGTACTTC; CDR3: CASSFSNTPPSRKNEQYF
V: TRBV5-1; D: TRBD2; size: NA; J: TRBJ2-3; DNA: TGCGCCAGCAGCACTGGGACTAGCGGGGGAGTTTCAGATACGCAGTATTTT; CDR3: CASSTGTSGGVSDTQYF
V: TRBV19; D: TRBD1; size: NA; J: TRBJ1-5; DNA: TGTGCCAGTAGGATAGGGACAGCCGGTAATCAGCCCCAGCATTTT; CDR3: CASRIGTAGNQPQHF
V: TRBV6-1; D: NA; size: NA; J: TRBJ1-2; DNA: TGTGCCAGCAGTGAAGACGGATGGGGGGACTATGGCTACACCTTC; CDR3: CASSEDGWGDYGYTF
V: TRBV11-2; D: TRBD1; size: few; J: TRBJ1-6; DNA: TGTGCCAGCAGCCATGACAGGGATAGTTCACCCCTCCACTTT; CDR3: CASSHDRDSSPLHF
V: TRBV6-1; D: TRBD2; size: NA; J: TRBJ2-5; DNA: TGTGCCAGCAGTCCCCGGGGCGGGAGGGAGACCCAGTACTTC; CDR3: CASSPRGGRETQYF
V: TRBV19; D: NA; size: NA; J: TRBJ1-4; DNA: TGTGCCAGTAGTATAGGTCAGGAAGAGATCCCACCAAATGAAAAACTGTTTTTT; CDR3: CASSIGQEEIPPNEKLFF
V: TRBV14; D: NA; size: NA; J: TRBJ1-1; DNA: TGTGCCAGCAGCCATCACCAGGAGGGCTACGGACGACCTGAAGCTTTCTTT; CDR3: CASSHHQEGYGRPEAFF
V: TRBV19; D: TRBD1; size: NA; J: TRBJ1-1; DNA: TGTGCCAGTATGGACAGGGCTTACACTGAAGCTTTCTTT; CDR3: CASMDRAYTEAFF
V: TRBV5-1; D: TRBD1; size: NA; J: TRBJ1-1; DNA: TGCGCCAGCAGCTTAGGACAGGGCGGATACACTGAAGCTTTCTTT; CDR3: CASSLGQGGYTEAFF
V: TRBV6-6; D: NA; size: NA; J: TRBJ2-4; DNA: TGTGCCAGCAGGGGCGTAGCCAAAAACATTCAGTACTTC; CDR3: CASRGVAKNIQYF
V: TRBV7-2; D: NA; size: NA; J: TRBJ2-3; DNA: TGTGCCAGCGATACCGCCCGCCCGGCGGCTGCTACAGATACGCAGTATTTT; CDR3: CASDTARPAAATDTQYF
V: TRBV5-8; D: NA; size: NA; J: TRBJ1-6; DNA: TGTGCCAGCAGCCGGGCGGGATCCTATAATTCACCCCTCCACTTT; CDR3: CASSRAGSYNSPLHF
V: TRBV15; D: TRBD1; size: NA; J: TRBJ2-2; DNA: TGTGCCACCAGCAGAGGGAGGGACAGGGGTGGGTGGACCGGGGAGCTGTTTTTT; CDR3: CATSRGRDRGGWTGELFF